This T cell receptor beta chain was retrieved from a study of blood T cell repertoires in COVID-19. Study background: Spain, Italy and the United States supplied samples that represented acute and convalescent COVID-19.

Authors' analysis steps: Researchers report that nucleated cell counts were estimated from reference gene primer amplification. Profiling relied on immunoSEQ multiplex PCR, and the TCRdb table lists in-frame clones only, not all of them. V and J calls and clone size follow that table, whereas D and trimming were derived from the DNA. The sample shows tens of thousands of clones, 70% to 80% of them seen only once. With 5 bases removed from V and 6 bases from J, the gap between germline ends came to 15 bases. Germline CDR1 and CDR2: LNHDA and SQIVND (reference sequence). The CDR3 totals 14 residues. The chain is built from TRBV19 and TRBJ2-3, with a possible D match to TRBD2 (5 bases). Sequenced: peripheral blood. The sequence came from a human donor in a cohort sampled during active COVID-19. The CDR3 protein is CASSGPDWRDTQYF. The CDR3 nucleotides are TGTGCCAGTAGTGGTCCGGACTGGAGGGATACGCAGTATTTT.